These 27 T cell receptor beta chains were sequenced from one sample in a study of blood T cell repertoires in COVID-19. Measured with immunoSEQ multiplex PCR; TCRdb has only the in-frame clones, and not every one. The sample shows about 260,000 clones, approximately 90% of them seen only once. Sample: peripheral blood. These receptors were taken from a man in his sixties who had recovered from COVID-19.

The V and J genes are TRBV19 and TRBJ1-2; 7 positions agree with TRBD1. V lost 3 bases to trimming and J lost 2 bases; unmatched junction nucleotides: 3. The germline V gene has CDR1 LNHDA and CDR2 SQIVND (reference sequence). There are 14 residues in the CDR3. The CDR3 here is CASSISRGNYGYTF. In nucleotides, the CDR3 is TGTGCCAGTAGTATCTCCAGGGGGAACTATGGCTACACCTTC.

This chain connects TRBV19 to TRBJ1-6; the match to TRBD1 covers 7 bases. Germline CDR1 and CDR2: LNHDA and SQIVND (reference sequence). The CDR3 extends over 14 amino acids. The V segment lost 2 bases and the J segment 7 bases; nucleotides outside the gene matches: 2. CDR3 protein: CASSISGGNSPLHF. The DNA for the CDR3 is TGTGCCAGTAGTATATCAGGGGGAAATTCACCCCTCCACTTT.

V and J are TRBV18 and TRBJ2-3, with D perhaps matching TRBD1 (6 bases). V gave up 3 bases and J gave up 3 bases, with 22 bases separating them. Germline assignment: CDR1 KGHSH and CDR2 LQKENI. The CDR3 is 18 amino acids. The CDR3 sequence is CASSPTGQNPYRTDTQYF. The DNA for the CDR3 is TGTGCCAGCTCACCTACAGGACAGAACCCCTATAGGACAGATACGCAGTATTTT. Based on the CDR3 plus reference TRBV18 and TRBJ2-3, the full variable domain is NAGVMQNPRHLVRRRGQEARLRCSPMKGHSHVYWYRQLPEEGLKFMVYLQKENIIDESGMPKERFSAEFPKEGPSILRIQQVVRGDSAAYFCASSPTGQNPYRTDTQYFGPGTRLTVL.

The CDR3 here is CASSPPGPAGGTEAFF. DNA of the CDR3: TGTGCCAGCTCACCACCAGGGCCAGCGGGGGGCACTGAAGCTTTCTTT. This sequence joins TRBV18 and TRBJ1-1; weak D call: TRBD1 (5 bases). Per the germline V gene, CDR1 is KGHSH and CDR2 is LQKENI. CDR3 length: 16 residues. The germline V and J ends were trimmed by 0 bases and 4 bases, with 15 bases remaining between them.

This clone has only a few counts. The CDR3: CASSLTTGEETQYF. For the CDR3, the DNA is TGCGCCAGCAGTCTTACTACCGGGGAAGAGACCCAGTACTTC. The chain couples TRBV23-1 to TRBJ2-5; the D gene is possibly TRBD2 (5 bases). TRBV23-1 is filed as an ORF, its function uncertain. The CDR3 is 14 amino acids. The V end was cut by 4 bases, the J end by 3 bases, with 12 bases between.

The chain has TRBV7-6 and TRBJ1-2; possibly TRBD1 for D (6 bases). Germline V gene lookup returns CDR1 SGHVS and CDR2 FNYEAQ. The V end lost 5 bases, the J end lost 5 bases, and 18 bases lay between the germline ends. The CDR3 extends over 15 amino acids. Here the CDR3 DNA reads TGTGCCAGCAGCCCCGAGTCCAGGGGTTGGTATGGCTACACCTTC. Protein sequence: CASSPESRGWYGYTF.

The CDR3, as DNA: TGTGCCAGCAGCCCCGCCTGGGGGGGTTTCTCTGGAAACACCATATATTTT. It encodes CASSPAWGGFSGNTIYF. J is TRBJ1-3 and V is TRBV11-2; weak D call: TRBD1 (5 bases). The CDR3 extends over 17 amino acids. Trimming cost V 5 bases and J 0 bases, with 17 bases left between them. Germline V CDR1 and CDR2: SGHAT, FQNNGV.

CDR3 sequence (DNA): TGTGCCAGCAGCTCCGGGACAGGGCTCACCGGGGAGCTGTTTTTT. Translated: CASSSGTGLTGELFF. The rearrangement uses TRBV5-8 and TRBJ2-2; 9 nucleotides align to TRBD1. This CDR3 spans 15 amino acids. Unmatched junction bases numbered 4, after V lost 3 bases and J lost 4 bases. Per germline, CDR1 SGHTS and CDR2 YDEGEE.

V gene TRBV4-2 combines with J gene TRBJ2-3; 12 bases match TRBD2. The germline CDR1 and CDR2 sequences are LGHNA and YNFKEQ. The junction had 0 bases not matched to a gene; V was cut back by 2 bases and J by 0 bases. This CDR3 is built from 16 residues. CDR3 sequence reads: CASSQTSGGSTDTQYF. CDR3 DNA sequence: TGTGCCAGCAGCCAAACTAGCGGGGGGAGCACAGATACGCAGTATTTT.

This clone was counted at least ten times. The chain joins TRBV5-5 to TRBJ1-1, with TRBD1 as a possible D gene (6 bases). Looked up from germline, CDR1 is SGHKS and CDR2 is YYEKEE (reference sequence). The CDR3 extends over 13 amino acids. V shed 5 bases and J shed 1 base, with 9 bases lying between them. CDR3 loop: CASRIQGNTEAFF. The CDR3 nucleotides read TGTGCCAGCAGAATACAGGGGAACACTGAAGCTTTCTTT.

The rearrangement links TRBV5-1 to TRBJ2-1, with 12 bases matching TRBD2. V lost 0 bases and J lost 5; bases outside the gene matches: 9. The CDR3 loop spans 18 amino acids. Germline CDR1 and CDR2: SGHRS and YFSETQ. The CDR3 region has the DNA TGCGCCAGCAGCTTGGCCCTGACTAGCGGGGGAGTAGACAATGAGCAGTTCTTC. Protein sequence: CASSLALTSGGVDNEQFF.

This chain uses TRBV7-2 with TRBJ2-3; 10 bases line up with TRBD2. This CDR3 comprises 17 residues. With 7 bases clipped from V and 1 base from J, the junction kept 11 bases outside the gene matches. Germline CDR1 reads SGHTA; CDR2 reads FQGNSA. This CDR3 reads CASTRQPSGGGTDTQYF. The CDR3 DNA reads TGTGCCAGCACAAGACAGCCTAGCGGGGGTGGCACAGATACGCAGTATTTT.

The chain carries TRBV2 and TRBJ1-2, with 9 bases fitting TRBD1. Per germline, CDR1 SNHLY and CDR2 FYNNEI. CDR3 length: 18 amino acids. Trimming removed 6 bases from V and 2 bases from J; junction bases left unmatched: 16. The CDR3 reads CASRNLAGTGTLNYGYTF. CDR3 sequence (DNA): TGTGCCAGCAGGAACTTAGCCGGGACAGGGACTCTGAACTATGGCTACACCTTC.

The chain combines TRBV5-6 with TRBJ2-3; 10 bases line up with TRBD2. This CDR3 is built from 15 residues. Germline CDR1 reads SGHDT; CDR2 reads YYEEEE. The trim removed 2 bases at V and 5 bases at J, leaving 5 bases unmatched. CDR3 sequence (DNA): TGTGCCAGCAGCTTAAACAGCGGGGGGGAAGATACGCAGTATTTT. Its protein is CASSLNSGGEDTQYF.

This CDR3 reads CASSRSGGGLDTQYF. The CDR3 DNA is TGTGCCAGCAGTCGAAGCGGGGGGGGGTTAGATACGCAGTATTTT. The V gene is TRBV3-1 (or the pseudogene TRBV3-2), the J gene TRBJ2-3; 10 nucleotides align to TRBD2. Germline-derived CDR1 and CDR2 are LGHDT and YNNKEL (reference sequence). V shed 6 bases and J 5 bases; nucleotides not matched to a gene: 8. The CDR3 is 15 amino acids.

The table lists this clone with a few counts. The chain couples TRBV6-2 or TRBV6-3 to TRBJ1-2, with TRBD1 as a possible D gene (5 bases). V was cut by 2 bases and J by 8 bases, with 24 bases left in between. The CDR3 totals 17 residues. From germline, CDR1 is MNHEY and CDR2 SVGEGT. The CDR3 spells CASSYPPDTGWARGYTF. CDR3 bases: TGTGCCAGCAGTTACCCCCCGGACACGGGTTGGGCTCGGGGCTACACCTTC.

The gene calls are TRBV19 and TRBJ1-1; 7 bases map to TRBD1. CDR3 length equals 14 residues. Germline V CDR1 and CDR2: LNHDA, SQIVND (reference sequence). Losses at the gene ends were 5 bases for V and 3 bases for J; bases not matched to a gene: 6. The DNA of the CDR3 is TGTGCCAGTAGTCCCAGGGGGATAGACACTGAAGCTTTCTTT. Its translation is CASSPRGIDTEAFF. Complete variable domain (other parts from reference TRBV19 and TRBJ1-1): DGGITQSPKYLFRKEGQNVTLSCEQNLNHDAMYWYRQDPGQGLRLIYYSQIVNDFQKGDIAEGYSVSREKKESFPLTVTSAQKNPTAFYLCASSPRGIDTEAFFGQGTRLTVV.

The rearrangement uses TRBV29-1 and TRBJ1-1; no reliable D call. The CDR3 sequence is 13 residues long. V was clipped by 4 bases and J by 0 bases, with 9 bases between them. CDR1 is SQVTM and CDR2 is ANQGSEA in the germline V gene. Here the CDR3 DNA reads TGCAGCGTTGCGAGGGCCATGAACACTGAAGCTTTCTTT. It translates to CSVARAMNTEAFF.

The chain links TRBV18 to TRBJ1-6; possible D gene TRBD1, 6 bases. V dropped 3 bases and J dropped 9 bases, with 15 bases sitting between them. Germline CDR1 and CDR2: KGHSH and LQKENI. The CDR3 consists of 15 residues. CDR3 sequence reads: CASSPLDRSISPLHF. The DNA of the CDR3 is TGTGCCAGCTCACCCCTGGACAGATCCATTTCACCCCTCCACTTT.

The table lists this clone with a count of one. The rearrangement links TRBV11-3 to TRBJ2-1, with D possibly being TRBD2 (6 bases). From germline, CDR1 is SGHNT and CDR2 YENEEA. Deletions cut 4 bases from V and 1 base from J, with 17 bases between. The CDR3 contains 17 residues. The CDR3 DNA reads TGTGCCAGCAGCTCCGGCTTCCGGGGGTTGTCCTACAATGAGCAGTTCTTC. It codes for CASSSGFRGLSYNEQFF.

V and J are TRBV4-1 and TRBJ2-5; 13 nucleotides line up with TRBD2. V shed 1 base and J 6 bases; nucleotides not matched to a gene: 14. There are 19 residues in the CDR3. CDR1 is MGHRA and CDR2 is YSYEKL in the germline V gene. The CDR3 region has the DNA TGCGCCAGCAGCCAAGCCCCTTTGGCGGGACTAGCGGGGAAGAAGACCCAGTACTTC. It codes for CASSQAPLAGLAGKKTQYF.

This clone was seen a single time. The gene calls are TRBV7-2 and TRBJ2-1, with 10 bases fitting TRBD2. V was pared by 4 bases and J by 10 bases, with 10 bases of the junction left unmatched. Germline assignment: CDR1 SGHTA and CDR2 FQGNSA. The CDR3 sequence is 15 residues long. The CDR3 nucleotides read TGTGCCAGCAGCTCCTGGTACCTAGCGGGGGTCGAGCAGTTCTTC. Translating gives CASSSWYLAGVEQFF.

The rearrangement joins TRBV12-1 to TRBJ2-6; whether TRBD1, the table's D call, matches the DNA was not checked. TRBV12-1 is marked as a pseudogene. CDR3 length: 18 amino acids. The CDR3 loop reads CASSRKTKVVSGANVLTF. CDR3 DNA: TGTGCCAGCAGCCGCAAAACAAAAGTCGTCTCTGGGGCCAACGTCCTGACTTTC.

The chain combines TRBV7-2 with TRBJ1-6, with TRBD1 matching over 8 bases. The V gene's germline CDR1 is SGHTA and CDR2 FQGNSA. The trim removed 1 base at V and 7 bases at J, leaving 6 bases unmatched. The CDR3 extends over 16 amino acids. CDR3 sequence: CASSLGQGAGNSPLHF. The CDR3 DNA reads TGTGCCAGCAGCTTAGGGCAGGGGGCCGGGAATTCACCCCTCCACTTT.

The rearrangement uses TRBV30 and TRBJ1-4; 9 bases line up with TRBD1. Germline V CDR1 and CDR2: GTSNPN, SVGIG (reference sequence). Trimming removed 3 bases from V and 8 bases from J; junction bases left unmatched: 16. The CDR3 totals 17 residues. Written as DNA, the CDR3 is TGTGCCTGGAGCATGTTCCTGGGACAGGGCCAGAAAGAAAAACTGTTTTTT. Amino acid sequence: CAWSMFLGQGQKEKLFF.

The V call is TRBV10-3, the J call TRBJ2-1; TRBD2 matches 12 bases. From germline, CDR1 is ENHRY and CDR2 SYGVKD. J was trimmed by 6 bases and V by 6 bases; bases with no gene match: 9. This CDR3 spans 16 amino acids. The CDR3 DNA is TGTGCCATCAGGCTCTCTAGCGGGGGGGCGAGCAATGAGCAGTTCTTC. Amino acids: CAIRLSSGGASNEQFF.

The V call is TRBV5-6, the J call TRBJ2-2, with 7 bases matching TRBD1. Germline V gives CDR1 SGHDT, CDR2 YYEEEE. This CDR3 comprises 15 residues. V was pared by 6 bases and J by 3 bases, with 8 bases of the junction left unmatched. In DNA, the CDR3 is TGTGCCAGCATCGCAAGGGGGCGCGACACCGGGGAGCTGTTTTTT. Translated: CASIARGRDTGELFF.